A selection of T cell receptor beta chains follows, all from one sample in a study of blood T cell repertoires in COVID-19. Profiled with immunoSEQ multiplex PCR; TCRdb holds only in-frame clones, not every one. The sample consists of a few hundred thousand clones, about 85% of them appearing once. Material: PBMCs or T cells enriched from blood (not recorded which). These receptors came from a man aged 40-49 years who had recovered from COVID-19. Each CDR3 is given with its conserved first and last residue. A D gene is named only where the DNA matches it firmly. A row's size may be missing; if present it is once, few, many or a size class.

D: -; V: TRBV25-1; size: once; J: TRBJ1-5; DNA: TGTGCCAGCAGTGATCCTTCCTTCAATCAGCCCCAGCATTTT; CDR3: CASSDPSFNQPQHF
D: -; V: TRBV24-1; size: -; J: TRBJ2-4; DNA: TGTGCCACCAGTGACCGAGATAAAAACATTCAGTACTTC; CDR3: CATSDRDKNIQYF
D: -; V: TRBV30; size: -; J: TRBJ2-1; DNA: TGTGCCTGGTCTCGGGACTTGGGCAATGAGCAGTTCTTC; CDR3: CAWSRDLGNEQFF
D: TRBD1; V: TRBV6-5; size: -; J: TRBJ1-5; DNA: TGTGCCAGCAGTTACTCCCGGACAGGAAATCAGCCCCAGCATTTT; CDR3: CASSYSRTGNQPQHF
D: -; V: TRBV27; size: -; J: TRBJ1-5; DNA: TGTGCCAGCAGTGAAATGAGAGGCAATCAGCCCCAGCATTTT; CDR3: CASSEMRGNQPQHF
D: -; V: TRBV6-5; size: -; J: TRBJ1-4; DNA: TGTGCCAGCAGTTACTCGGGTATGAGGAATGAAAAACTGTTTTTT; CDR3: CASSYSGMRNEKLFF
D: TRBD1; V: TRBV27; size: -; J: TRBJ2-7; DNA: TGTGCCAGCAGTCAATCAGGGGGAAGCTCCTACGAGCAGTACTTC; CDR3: CASSQSGGSSYEQYF
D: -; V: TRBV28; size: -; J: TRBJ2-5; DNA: TGTGCCAGCGCAGAACTAGACAGGGAGACCCAGTACTTC; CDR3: CASAELDRETQYF
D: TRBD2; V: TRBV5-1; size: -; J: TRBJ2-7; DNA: TGCGCCAGCAGCCTAGCGGTCTCCTACGAGCAGTACTTC; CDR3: CASSLAVSYEQYF
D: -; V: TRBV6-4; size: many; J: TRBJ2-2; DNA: TGTGCCAGCAGTGCGGGGAACACCGGGGAGCTGTTTTTT; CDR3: CASSAGNTGELFF
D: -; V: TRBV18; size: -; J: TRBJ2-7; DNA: TGTGCCAGCTCACCCCTGAATAGCAGCCCCTACGAGCAGTACTTC; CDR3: CASSPLNSSPYEQYF
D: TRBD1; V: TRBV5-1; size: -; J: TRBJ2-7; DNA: TGCGCCAGCAGCCCGACAGGGACCTCGGACGAGCAGTACTTC; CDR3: CASSPTGTSDEQYF
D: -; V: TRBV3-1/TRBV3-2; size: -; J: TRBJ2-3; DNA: TGTGCCAGCAGCCAACCCGGACTCATCACAGATACGCAGTATTTT; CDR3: CASSQPGLITDTQYF
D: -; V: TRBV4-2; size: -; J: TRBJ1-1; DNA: TGTGCCAGCAGCCAAGGTCAGAACACTGAAGCTTTCTTT; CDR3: CASSQGQNTEAFF
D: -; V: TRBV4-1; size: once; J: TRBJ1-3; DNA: TGCGCCAGCAGCCAAGGCATCAGCTCTGGAAACACCATATATTTT; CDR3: CASSQGISSGNTIYF
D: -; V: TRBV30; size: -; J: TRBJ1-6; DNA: TGTGCCTGGAGTGCAGGGACCTATAATTCACCCCTCCACTTT; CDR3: CAWSAGTYNSPLHF
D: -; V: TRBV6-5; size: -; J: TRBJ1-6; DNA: TGTGCCAGCAGCACACCAGAGGGTAATTCACCCCTCCACTTT; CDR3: CASSTPEGNSPLHF